The T cell receptor (beta chain) under discussion was sequenced for a study of shared clonotypes between healthy human individuals. The study's findings and limits: Clonotype sharing among donors was thought likely to change with sequencing depth.

Naive CD8 cells were CD45RO-negative, positively selected for CCR7, excluding terminally differentiated effector memory CD45RA+ cells. The V gene end was trimmed by 3 bases and the J gene end by 4 bases; junction bases not matched to a gene: 4. The CDR3 runs to 15 residues. Germline CDR1 reads MDHEN; CDR2 reads SYDVKM. Comment on this clone: Antigen specificity is unknown.

A deep-level run was used for the assay. Authors' methods: ImmunoSEQ output held junction-only sequences without quality scores, so filtering differed. Sequencing was performed with immunoSEQ multiplex PCR; in TCRdb, only in-frame clones are kept and a portion is missing. The V and J calls and clone size were taken over from that table, and D and trimming were inferred from the DNA. The repertoire holds 1.5 million to 2.5 million clones, with roughly 95% as singletons. The chain is built from TRBV28 and TRBJ2-2; TRBD1 matches 8 bases. The specimen sequenced was naive CD8+ T cells sorted from blood. The sequence derives from a man between 18 and 35 years old in good health. CDR3 protein: CASSFDRGSTGELFF. CDR3 in DNA: TGTGCCAGCAGTTTTGACAGGGGATCCACCGGGGAGCTGTTTTTT. The complete variable domain, with remaining parts taken from reference TRBV28 and TRBJ2-2, reads DVKVTQSSRYLVKRTGEKVFLECVQDMDHENMFWYRQDPGLGLRLIYFSYDVKMKEKGDIPEGYSVSREKKERFSLILESASTNQTSMYLCASSFDRGSTGELFFGEGSRLTVL.